These T cell receptor beta chains were read from a single sample in a study of OX40 agonist ivuxolimab in advanced cancers. Some clones are missing from TCRdb's copy, which holds only in-frame ones; the method was immunoSEQ multiplex PCR. The sample consists of around 76,000 clones, 80% to 90% of them appearing once. Sequencing was performed on CD4+ or CD8+ T cells sorted from blood, taken in a trial of the OX40 agonist ivuxolimab. The receptor source for this set is an adult with an advanced solid tumor such as melanoma, head and neck, liver or kidney cancer. The CDR3 runs from the conserved cysteine through the conserved F or W. A D gene is named only where the DNA matches it firmly.

V,D,J,length,DNA,CDR3
TRBV7-2,.,TRBJ1-3,15,TGTGCCAGCAGCTTAGTTATAGGGGCTGGAAACACCATATATTTT,CASSLVIGAGNTIYF
TRBV5-4,.,TRBJ1-1,15,TGTGCCAGCAGCTTGGTGGGGGCGGGGAACACTGAAGCTTTCTTT,CASSLVGAGNTEAFF
TRBV7-8,.,TRBJ1-2,14,TGTGCCAGTACCCGGGGGGCCGCTAACTATGGCTACACCTTC,CASTRGAANYGYTF
TRBV27,.,TRBJ1-2,15,TGTGCCAGCAGTCCACAGGGATCCTTTAACTATGGCTACACCTTC,CASSPQGSFNYGYTF
TRBV4-1,TRBD1,TRBJ2-7,14,TGCGCCAGCAGCCAAGAGGGACAGGGTCGAGAGCAGTACTTC,CASSQEGQGREQYF
TRBV4-2,.,TRBJ2-5,14,TGTGCCAGCAGCCAAGTTTTAGTGGGGGGGACCCAGTACTTC,CASSQVLVGGTQYF
TRBV6-1,.,TRBJ1-2,16,TGTGCCAGCAGTGAAGGGGGTCAGCAGGCTACATATGGCTACACCTTC,CASSEGGQQATYGYTF
TRBV6-1,.,TRBJ2-7,13,TGTGCCAGCAGTGAGACATCATACTACGAGCAGTACTTC,CASSETSYYEQYF
TRBV30,.,TRBJ1-6,18,TGTGCCTGGAGTGTACCCCCAGGGGCTATCTCCTATAATTCACCCCTCCACTTT,CAWSVPPGAISYNSPLHF
TRBV7-8,.,TRBJ1-1,15,TGTGCCAGCAGCCCCACGGCTCGATATGTCACTGAAGCTTTCTTT,CASSPTARYVTEAFF